This T cell receptor beta chain was obtained from a study of shared clonotypes between healthy human individuals. The study's findings and limits: Naive subsets, compared against memory subsets, generally had larger estimated richness values.

Naive CD45RA+ and memory CD45RA-negative subsets were split from CD4+ cells. The deep-level immunoSEQ assay was used. Data came from immunoSEQ multiplex PCR; TCRdb stores just in-frame clones and leaves some out. The sample yields about 2.4 million clones, over 85% seen once. CDR3 length: 15 residues. With 5 bases clipped from V and 2 bases from J, the junction kept 9 bases outside the gene matches. CDR1 and CDR2 from the germline V gene are LNHDA and SQIVND (reference sequence). For this clone: The target antigen is unknown.

The TCR was taken from a man aged 18 to 35 in good health. Some clones in this sample may be carry-over from other donors' samples. The chain has TRBV19 and TRBJ2-7, with 7 bases lining up with TRBD1. The sample taken for sequencing was naive CD4+ T cells from PBMCs. Described subset: CD45RA+ positively selected. The CDR3 region has the DNA TGTGCCAGTAGTTTAAGGCAGGGGGTCCCCTACGAGCAGTACTTC. This translates into CASSLRQGVPYEQYF.